The entry below describes one T cell receptor (beta chain). The antigen is not known. The source of the sample is a study of T cell responses to AZD1222 COVID-19 vaccine. The study's findings and limits: Females made up more of the donors, who were largely white British, and clonal diversity may have come out too low.

This CDR3 is built from 21 residues. The V gene's germline CDR1 is PRHDT and CDR2 FYEKMQ (reference sequence). V was pared by 1 base and J by 0 bases, with 19 bases of the junction left unmatched. TCRdb keeps only in-frame clones here, not all; method: immunoSEQ multiplex PCR. The sample contains about 130,000 clones, about 93% of which appear only once. This rearrangement joins TRBV13 to TRBJ2-3, with 7 bases identical to TRBD2. The material sequenced was peripheral blood, taken on day 0 of AZD1222 vaccination. This receptor was identified in an adult in good health. CDR3: CASSLALEGGTGIPSTDTQYF. Here the CDR3 DNA reads TGTGCCAGCAGCTTAGCCCTTGAGGGAGGGACTGGGATTCCTAGCACAGATACGCAGTATTTT.